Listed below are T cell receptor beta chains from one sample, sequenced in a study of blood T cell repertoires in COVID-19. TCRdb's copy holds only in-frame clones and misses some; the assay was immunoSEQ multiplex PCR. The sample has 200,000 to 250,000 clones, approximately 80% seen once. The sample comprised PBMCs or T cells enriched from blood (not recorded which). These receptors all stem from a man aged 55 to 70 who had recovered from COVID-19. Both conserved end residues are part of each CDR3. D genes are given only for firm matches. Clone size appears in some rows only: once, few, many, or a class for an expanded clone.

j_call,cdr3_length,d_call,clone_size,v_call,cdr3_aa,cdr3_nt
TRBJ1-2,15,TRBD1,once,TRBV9,CASSAWGQGNYGYTF,TGTGCCAGCAGCGCCTGGGGACAGGGGAACTATGGCTACACCTTC
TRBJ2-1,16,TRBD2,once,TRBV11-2,CASTNQRGSSYNEQFF,TGTGCCAGCACCAATCAGCGGGGAAGCTCCTACAATGAGCAGTTCTTC
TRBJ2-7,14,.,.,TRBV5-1,CASSFETRVHEQYF,TGCGCCAGCAGCTTCGAGACTAGAGTTCACGAGCAGTACTTC
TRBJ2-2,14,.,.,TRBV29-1,CSVVAGSDTGELFF,TGCAGCGTTGTGGCCGGGAGTGACACCGGGGAGCTGTTTTTT
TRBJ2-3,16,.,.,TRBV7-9,CASSLGGDSSTDTQYF,TGTGCCAGCAGCCTAGGAGGGGACAGTAGCACAGATACGCAGTATTTT
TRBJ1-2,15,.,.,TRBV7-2,CASSLVVEGIYGYTF,TGTGCCAGCAGCTTAGTGGTGGAGGGGATCTATGGCTACACCTTC
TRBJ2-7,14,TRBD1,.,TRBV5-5,CASSTTGDTYEQYF,TGTGCCAGCAGCACGACAGGGGACACCTACGAGCAGTACTTC
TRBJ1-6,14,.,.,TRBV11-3,CASSEGHSGSPLHF,TGTGCCAGCAGCGAGGGACATTCGGGCTCACCCCTCCACTTT
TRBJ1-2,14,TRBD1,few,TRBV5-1,CASRPGTGNYGYTF,TGCGCCAGCCGACCCGGGACAGGGAACTATGGCTACACCTTC
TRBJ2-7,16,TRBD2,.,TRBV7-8,CASSFWGREGTYEQYF,TGTGCCAGCAGCTTCTGGGGGCGGGAGGGAACCTACGAGCAGTACTTC
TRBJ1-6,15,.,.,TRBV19,CASNPSGGSDSPLHF,TGTGCCAGCAACCCCTCTGGGGGGTCTGATTCACCCCTCCACTTT
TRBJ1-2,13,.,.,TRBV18,CASSPPGVGGYTF,TGTGCCAGCTCACCACCAGGGGTTGGTGGCTACACCTTC
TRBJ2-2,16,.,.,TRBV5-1,CASSPMTYGVTGELFF,TGCGCCAGCAGCCCAATGACCTACGGGGTAACCGGGGAGCTGTTTTTT
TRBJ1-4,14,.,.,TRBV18,CASSRLSLEEKLFF,TGTGCCAGCTCACGACTTTCGTTGGAAGAAAAACTGTTTTTT
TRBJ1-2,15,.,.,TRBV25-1,CASSEVWGESYGYTF,TGTGCCAGCAGTGAAGTCTGGGGGGAAAGCTATGGCTACACCTTC
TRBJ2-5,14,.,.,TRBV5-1,CASSSAGSQETQYF,TGCGCCAGCAGCTCTGCGGGGAGCCAAGAGACCCAGTACTTC
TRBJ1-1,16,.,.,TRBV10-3,CAISERGAGEFTEAFF,TGTGCCATCAGTGAGCGGGGGGCAGGGGAGTTCACTGAAGCTTTCTTT
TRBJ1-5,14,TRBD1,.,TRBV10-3,CAISVQGDGQPQHF,TGTGCCATCAGTGTACAGGGGGATGGACAGCCCCAGCATTTT
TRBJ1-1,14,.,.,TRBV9,CASSVVGEATEAFF,TGTGCCAGCAGCGTAGTCGGGGAAGCGACTGAAGCTTTCTTT
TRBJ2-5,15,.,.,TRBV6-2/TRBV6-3,CASSYIRQIQETQYF,TGTGCCAGCAGTTACATAAGACAAATCCAAGAGACCCAGTACTTC
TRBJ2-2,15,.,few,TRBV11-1,CASSLRGPFTGELFF,TGTGCCAGCAGCTTAAGAGGGCCCTTTACCGGGGAGCTGTTTTTT
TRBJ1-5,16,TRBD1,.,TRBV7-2,CASSLGQGVGNQPQHF,TGTGCCAGCAGCTTAGGACAGGGAGTAGGCAATCAGCCCCAGCATTTT
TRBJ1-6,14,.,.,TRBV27,CASSFRGSDSPLHF,TGTGCCAGCAGTTTCCGGGGGAGCGATTCACCCCTCCACTTT
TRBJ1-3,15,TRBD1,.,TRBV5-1,CASSSGQVSGNTIYF,TGTGCCAGCAGCTCGGGACAGGTTTCTGGAAACACCATATATTTT
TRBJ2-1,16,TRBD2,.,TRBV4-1,CASSQEGSTSSNEQFF,TGCGCCAGCAGCCAAGAGGGGTCGACTAGCAGCAATGAGCAGTTCTTC
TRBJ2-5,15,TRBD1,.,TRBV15,CATSRTGGHQETQYF,TGTGCCACCAGCAGGACAGGGGGGCACCAAGAGACCCAGTACTTC
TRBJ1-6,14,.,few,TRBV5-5,CASSSQVYNSPLHF,TGTGCCAGCAGTTCACAGGTCTATAATTCACCCCTCCACTTT
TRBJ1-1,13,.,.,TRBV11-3,CASSATANTEAFF,TGTGCCAGCAGCGCTACAGCGAACACTGAAGCTTTCTTT
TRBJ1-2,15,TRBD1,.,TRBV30,CAWSPSGQGPRGYTF,TGTGCCTGGAGCCCATCCGGACAGGGCCCTAGGGGCTACACCTTC
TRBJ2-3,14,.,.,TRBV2,CASSSKYYTDTQYF,TGTGCCAGCAGCTCCAAGTACTACACAGATACGCAGTATTTT
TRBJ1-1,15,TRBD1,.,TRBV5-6,CASSRQGITLSEAFF,TGTGCCAGCAGTCGACAGGGAATTACGCTTTCCGAGGCTTTCTTT
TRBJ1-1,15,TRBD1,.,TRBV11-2,CASSTHGTGNTEAFF,TGTGCCAGCAGCACACATGGGACAGGAAACACTGAAGCTTTCTTT
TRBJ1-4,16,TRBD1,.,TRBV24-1,CATSDGTGGFSEKLFF,TGTGCCACCAGTGACGGGACAGGGGGATTTAGTGAAAAACTGTTTTTT
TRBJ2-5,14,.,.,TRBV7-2,CASSLAWQQETQYF,TGTGCCAGCAGCTTAGCGTGGCAACAAGAGACCCAGTACTTC
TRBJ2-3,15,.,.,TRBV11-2,CASSLDRGGADTQYF,TGTGCCAGCAGCTTAGACAGGGGAGGGGCAGATACGCAGTATTTT
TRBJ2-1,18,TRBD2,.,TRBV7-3,CASSLTSGGPSSYNEQFF,TGTGCCAGCAGCTTAACTAGCGGGGGACCGAGCTCCTACAATGAGCAGTTCTTC
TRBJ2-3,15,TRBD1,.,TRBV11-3,CASSTGQGATDTQYF,TGTGCCAGCAGCACAGGACAGGGGGCCACAGATACGCAGTATTTT
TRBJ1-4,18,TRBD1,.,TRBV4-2,CASSHLGQGKTTNEKLFF,TGTGCCAGCAGCCACCTTGGACAGGGGAAAACAACTAATGAAAAACTGTTTTTT
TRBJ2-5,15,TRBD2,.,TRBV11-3,CASSLDGGSGETQYF,TGTGCCAGCAGCTTAGACGGGGGGTCGGGAGAGACCCAGTACTTC
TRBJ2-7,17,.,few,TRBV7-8,CASSTQSVGRRLLEQYF,TGTGCCAGCAGCACGCAGTCGGTAGGCAGGAGACTATTGGAGCAGTACTTC
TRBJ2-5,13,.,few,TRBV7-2,CASSLEVRAGQYF,TGTGCCAGCAGCTTAGAAGTTCGGGCGGGCCAGTACTTC
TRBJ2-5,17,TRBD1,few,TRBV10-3,CAISESFWHRGEETQYF,TGTGCCATCAGTGAGTCTTTTTGGCACAGGGGGGAAGAGACCCAGTACTTC
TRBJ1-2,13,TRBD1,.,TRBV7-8,CASSSRGVYGYTF,TGTGCCAGCAGCTCCAGGGGGGTCTATGGCTACACCTTC
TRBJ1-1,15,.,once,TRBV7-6,CASSFSWQGSTEAFF,TGTGCCAGCAGCTTCTCATGGCAGGGATCCACTGAAGCTTTCTTT
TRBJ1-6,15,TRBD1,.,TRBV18,CASSPTGNVDSPLHF,TGTGCCAGCTCACCGACAGGGAATGTCGATTCACCCCTCCACTTT
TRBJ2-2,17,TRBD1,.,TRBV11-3,CASSLEAGGGKTGELFF,TGTGCCAGCAGCTTAGAGGCAGGGGGCGGTAAAACCGGGGAGCTGTTTTTT
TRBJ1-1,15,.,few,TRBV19,CASSKGQGWNTEAFF,TGTGCCAGTAGTAAGGGTCAGGGGTGGAACACTGAAGCTTTCTTT
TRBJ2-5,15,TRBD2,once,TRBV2,CASSGLAGGLETQYF,TGTGCCAGCAGTGGACTAGCGGGGGGGCTGGAGACCCAGTACTTC